The present T cell receptor (beta chain) was sequenced within a study of T cells after posttransplantation cyclophosphamide. The method was immunoSEQ multiplex PCR; TCRdb's version includes in-frame clones alone and lacks a portion of them. The sample contains 44,000 or so clones, none occurring once; 2.2% lies in the top ten. The length of the CDR3 is 11 residues. CDR1 and CDR2 from the germline V gene are LNHDA and SQIVND (reference sequence). Trimming removed 10 bases from V and 3 bases from J, with 10 bases in between. This clone has a count of ten or more. The rearrangement uses TRBV19 and TRBJ2-7; D remains unclear. The specimen sequenced was PBMCs. This TCR came from a man in his forties or fifties in good health, CMV-negative, and a related stem cell transplant donor. The CDR3 DNA is TGTGCCACTGCTAGGAACTACGAGCAGTACTTC. Residues: CATARNYEQYF.